Each of the 4 T cell receptor beta chains below was sequenced from the same sample in a study of human T cells and chemical hapten exposure. Time point described: patch test 2, 6 weeks after DPC sensitization. Treatment specified: therapeutic diphenylcyclopropenone sensitization with weekly scalp DPC. MiXCR, applied by TCRdb to the RACE reads, yields one record per CDR3 protein. The sample records roughly 140,000 distinct CDR3 sequences, roughly 12% being singletons. Sequenced material: whole blood, taken in connection with sensitization to the hapten diphenylcyclopropenone (DPC). Receptors were obtained from a woman in her 50s with alopecia areata. Some clones in this sample may be carry-over from other donors' samples.

The sample holds a few counts of this clonotype. The chain combines TRBV7-2 with TRBJ2-3; 12 bases match TRBD2. The ends lost 4 bases at V and 4 bases at J; junction bases unmatched: 3. In germline, CDR1 is SGHTA, CDR2 FQGNSA. CDR3 size: 15 residues. The CDR3 DNA is TGTGCCAGCAGCTCTAGCGGGAGGGGCCCAGATACGCAGTATTTT. It codes for CASSSSGRGPDTQYF.

This clonotype was detected ten times or more. The chain combines TRBV28 with TRBJ1-3; D gene ambiguous. CDR1 and CDR2 (germline): MDHEN, SYDVKM. V dropped 10 bases and J dropped 0 bases, with 13 bases sitting between them. The CDR3 has 14 amino acids. The CDR3 DNA is TGTGCCACTCAACTAGGCCTCTCTGGAAACACCATATATTTT. Translating it yields CATQLGLSGNTIYF.

This clonotype has only a few counts. One junction end disagrees with the germline gene, perhaps due to a read error. V gene TRBV7-7 combines with J gene TRBJ2-3; the match to TRBD2 covers 7 bases. Germline values: CDR1 SSHAT, CDR2 FNYEAQ (reference sequence). The CDR3 has 15 residues. CDR3: CASSSGLGSTDTQYF. The CDR3, as DNA: TGTGCTAGCAGCTCCGGACTAGGAAGCACAGATACGCAGTATTTT.

The rearrangement joins TRBV14 to TRBJ2-7, with a weak D call TRBD2 (6 bases). The V end lost 2 bases, the J end lost 6 bases, and 17 bases lay between the germline ends. Germline loops: CDR1 SGHDN, CDR2 FVKESK. The CDR3 is 15 residues long. Written as DNA, the CDR3 is TGTGCCAGCAGCCAATTAAAAGGCCAGGAGGGCGAGCAGTACTTC. Protein sequence: CASSQLKGQEGEQYF.